The clone carrying this TCR beta chain was picked up one time. The antigen is undetermined. Libraries were prepared by immunoSEQ multiplex PCR; TCRdb keeps only in-frame clonotypes and omits some of them. The data contain approximately 81,000 clones, approximately 93% of them seen just once; the ten biggest clones take up roughly 0.74%. The sample is drawn from a study of cytomegalovirus exposure and HLA in healthy donors. Points from the study as a whole: There were a few CMV-associated chains whose specificity for CMV antigens was confirmed in vitro. One later analysis, an examination of the 100 to 150 validation repertoires, found that first-cohort TCR clusters tended to co-occur in them.

V lost 5 bases to trimming and J lost 0 bases, with 4 bases between them. Germline CDR1 is LNHDA and CDR2 is SQIVND (reference sequence). There are 13 residues in the CDR3. The genes are TRBV19 and TRBJ2-2, with unresolved D. The receptor comes from a man younger than 30 in good health and CMV-seronegative. Sequencing input: PBMCs. CDR3 sequence (DNA): TGTGCCAGTAGTTTATCGAACACCGGGGAGCTGTTTTTT. Amino acids: CASSLSNTGELFF. Combining the CDR3 with reference TRBV19 and TRBJ2-2 gives the whole variable domain DGGITQSPKYLFRKEGQNVTLSCEQNLNHDAMYWYRQDPGQGLRLIYYSQIVNDFQKGDIAEGYSVSREKKESFPLTVTSAQKNPTAFYLCASSLSNTGELFFGEGSRLTVL.